These 30 T cell receptor beta chains were all obtained from the same sample, sequenced in a study of naive and memory T cell subsets. An equimolar mix of two oligonucleotides served as the beta constant-region primer for TRBC1 and TRBC2. Ligated cDNA was amplified by four rounds of PCR with nested alpha and beta constant-region primers and SP2. A single record per CDR3 protein comes from TCRdb applying MiXCR to the UMI-ligation and nested PCR reads. The sample yields roughly 130,000 distinct CDR3 sequences, just over 35% seen once. The material sequenced was central memory CD4+ T cells from blood. Receptors were obtained from a human donor in good health.

V is TRBV5-1 and J is TRBJ2-3; TRBD1 matches 8 bases. Germline CDR1 and CDR2: SGHRS and YFSETQ. There are 15 residues in the CDR3. V gave up 2 bases and J gave up 3 bases; unmatched junction bases: 5. The CDR3 loop reads CASSLTGGTTDTQYF. Written as DNA, the CDR3 is TGCGCCAGCAGCTTAACAGGGGGAACGACAGATACGCAGTATTTT.

This clonotype was found many times. This chain uses TRBV6-5 with TRBJ1-6; D not resolved. The V end was cut by 5 bases, the J end by 8 bases, with 10 bases between. The CDR3 has 13 amino acids. Germline V gene sequence: CDR1 MNHEY, CDR2 SVGAGI. CDR3 DNA: TGTGCCAGCAGTCCTACCGAGTATTCACCCCTCCACTTT. Protein product: CASSPTEYSPLHF.

V usage is TRBV15 and J usage is TRBJ2-7; no reliable D call. This CDR3 is built from 12 residues. The germline gives CDR1 LNHNV, CDR2 YYDKDF (reference sequence). The V end was cut by 3 bases, the J end by 3 bases, with 6 bases between. This chain's CDR3 is CATSSDYYEQYF. In DNA form, the CDR3 reads TGTGCCACCAGCAGTGATTACTACGAGCAGTACTTC.

In its sample, this clonotype was seen many times. The gene calls are TRBV29-1 and TRBJ2-1; the match to TRBD2 covers 13 bases. This CDR3 is 14 amino acids long. Germline trimming cut 7 bases from V and 7 bases from J; bases unmatched to any gene: 7. Germline assignment: CDR1 SQVTM and CDR2 ANQGSEA. CDR3: CSALLAGGRNEQFF. In DNA, the CDR3 is TGCAGCGCCTTACTAGCGGGAGGGCGTAATGAGCAGTTCTTC.

This chain links TRBV6-1 with TRBJ1-6; possibly TRBD1 for D (6 bases). The CDR3 has 14 residues. V was clipped by 6 bases and J by 6 bases, with 12 bases between them. Germline loops: CDR1 MNHNS, CDR2 SASEGT. CDR3 coding DNA: TGTGCCAGCAGACAGGGAGCTACTAATTCACCCCTCCACTTT. It translates to CASRQGATNSPLHF.

This clonotype has more than one count but fewer than ten. The CDR3: CSASDFGTSNNEQFF. CDR3 DNA sequence: TGCAGTGCCTCGGATTTTGGGACTAGCAACAATGAGCAGTTCTTC. The V and J genes are TRBV20-1 and TRBJ2-1; 9 positions agree with TRBD2. The CDR3 totals 15 residues. Germline CDR1 and CDR2: DFQATT and SNEGSKA (reference sequence). V was clipped by 6 bases and J by 5 bases; unmatched bases: 11.

V gene TRBV3-1 combines with J gene TRBJ2-1; 13 positions agree with TRBD2. J gave up 8 bases and V 4 bases, and 5 bases lay outside the gene matches. The length of the CDR3 is 15 residues. CDR1 and CDR2 (germline): LGHDT, YNNKEL (reference sequence). CDR3 region: CASSRRLAGGDEQFF. CDR3 nucleotides: TGTGCCAGCAGCCGAAGACTAGCGGGAGGCGATGAGCAGTTCTTC.

Written as DNA, the CDR3 is TGCAGTGCCCGGACTAGCGGGAGGAGGCAGTTCTTC. This sequence encodes CSARTSGRRQFF. The gene calls are TRBV20-1 and TRBJ2-1; the match to TRBD2 covers 14 bases. Germline values: CDR1 DFQATT, CDR2 SNEGSKA (reference sequence). The V gene end was trimmed by 6 bases and the J gene end by 12 bases; junction bases not matched to a gene: 4. There are 12 residues in the CDR3.

The chain links TRBV7-9 to TRBJ2-1; TRBD2 agrees at 8 bases. This CDR3 spans 15 amino acids. Germline V CDR1 and CDR2: SEHNR, FQNEAQ (reference sequence). After removal of 5 bases from V and 3 bases from J, the junction contained 6 bases not matched to a gene. The CDR3 is CASSPSGSFYNEQFF. As DNA, the CDR3 is TGTGCCAGCAGCCCCAGCGGGAGCTTCTACAATGAGCAGTTCTTC.

This chain links TRBV5-1 with TRBJ2-7; TRBD2 agrees at 8 bases. This CDR3 has 14 residues. Germline values: CDR1 SGHRS, CDR2 YFSETQ. J was trimmed by 7 bases and V by 0 bases; bases with no gene match: 6. The CDR3, as DNA: TGCGCCAGCAGCTTGGACGGGAGGGCCTGGGAGCAGTACTTC. Translation: CASSLDGRAWEQYF. Supplemented by reference TRBV5-1 and TRBJ2-7, the full variable domain reads KAGVTQTPRYLIKTRGQQVTLSCSPISGHRSVSWYQQTPGQGLQFLFEYFSETQRNKGNFPGRFSGRQFSNSRSEMNVSTLELGDSALYLCASSLDGRAWEQYFGPGTRLTVT.

The chain combines TRBV6-1 with TRBJ2-1; weak D call: TRBD1 (6 bases). Germline-derived CDR1 and CDR2 are MNHNS and SASEGT. The CDR3 length is 11 residues. Trimming removed 6 bases from V and 9 bases from J, with 9 bases in between. DNA for the CDR3: TGTGCCAGCAGGGGGGCGGGTGAGCAGTTCTTC. It translates to CASRGAGEQFF.

This clonotype was counted between two and nine times. The CDR3 DNA reads as TGTGCCAGCAGCGGATGGCAGGGTAGTGAGACCCAGTACTTC. Protein sequence: CASSGWQGSETQYF. This chain connects TRBV6-1 to TRBJ2-5; D perhaps matches TRBD1 (5 bases). The CDR3 is made up of 14 amino acids. V lost 6 bases and J lost 5, with 16 bases in between. Germline CDR1 is MNHNS and CDR2 is SASEGT.

The table lists this clonotype with a few counts. V is TRBV7-9 and J is TRBJ1-2; D unclear. Per germline, CDR1 SEHNR and CDR2 FQNEAQ (reference sequence). The CDR3 runs to 13 residues. Trimming removed 7 bases from V and 4 bases from J, with 13 bases in between. CDR3 residues: CASNPKAVYGYTF. The CDR3, as DNA: TGTGCCAGCAATCCGAAGGCAGTCTATGGCTACACCTTC. The variable domain in full, with the rest retrieved from reference TRBV7-9 and TRBJ1-2, is DTGVSQNPRHKITKRGQNVTFRCDPISEHNRLYWYRQTLGQGPEFLTYFQNEAQLEKSRLLSDRFSAERPKGSFSTLEIQRTEQGDSAMYLCASNPKAVYGYTFGSGTRLTVV.

The chain carries TRBV7-9 and TRBJ2-1; 11 bases agree with TRBD2. This CDR3 region has 15 residues. CDR1 and CDR2 from the germline V gene are SEHNR and FQNEAQ (reference sequence). V dropped 5 bases and J dropped 5; count of bases not matched to a gene: 5. This chain's CDR3 is CASSRGLAANNEQFF. The CDR3 DNA follows: TGTGCCAGCAGCCGGGGACTAGCGGCAAACAATGAGCAGTTCTTC.

This clonotype has more than one count but fewer than ten. CDR3 amino acids: CSVEQGGNQPQHF. In nucleotides, the CDR3 is TGCAGCGTCGAACAGGGCGGCAATCAGCCCCAGCATTTT. The chain has TRBV29-1 and TRBJ1-5; a possible D gene is TRBD1 (6 bases). Trimming removed 6 bases from V and 2 bases from J, with 11 bases in between. Germline V lookup: CDR1 SQVTM, CDR2 ANQGSEA. This CDR3 contains 13 residues. Based on the CDR3 plus reference TRBV29-1 and TRBJ1-5, the full variable domain is SAVISQKPSRDICQRGTSLTIQCQVDSQVTMMFWYRQQPGQSLTLIATANQGSEATYESGFVIDKFPISRPNLTFSTLTVSNMSPEDSSIYLCSVEQGGNQPQHFGDGTRLSIL.

This clonotype was counted a few times. V gene TRBV20-1 combines with J gene TRBJ1-3; a possible D gene is TRBD1 (6 bases). The CDR3 length is 18 residues. Germline assignment: CDR1 DFQATT and CDR2 SNEGSKA (reference sequence). V gave up 0 bases and J gave up 0 bases, with 18 bases separating them. The CDR3 sequence is CSARDLSGTPSSGNTIYF. CDR3 DNA: TGCAGTGCTAGAGACCTATCCGGGACACCGAGCTCTGGAAACACCATATATTTT.

This clonotype was detected only a few times. The chain is built from TRBV27 and TRBJ1-2; no clear D gene. CDR3 length: 13 amino acids. The V and J ends lost 6 bases and 1 base respectively, with 9 bases between them. Germline V gene lookup returns CDR1 MNHEY and CDR2 SMNVEV (reference sequence). This CDR3 reads CASRSGFNYGYTF. The CDR3 DNA follows: TGTGCCAGCAGATCGGGGTTTAACTATGGCTACACCTTC.

The J gene is TRBJ2-3, the V gene TRBV5-4; D is undetermined. The CDR3 extends over 14 amino acids. Germline loops: CDR1 SGHNT, CDR2 YYREEE (reference sequence). V was trimmed by 5 bases and J by 2 bases, leaving 12 bases between them. CDR3: CASRAQWNTDTQYF. For the CDR3, the DNA is TGTGCCAGCAGGGCCCAATGGAACACAGATACGCAGTATTTT.

The chain employs TRBV5-5 and TRBJ2-3; D possibly matches TRBD1 or TRBD2 (5 bases each). CDR1 and CDR2 from the germline V gene are SGHKS and YYEKEE (reference sequence). The length of the CDR3 is 13 residues. Trimming took off 3 bases at V and 5 bases at J, with 10 bases between the two ends. CDR3 sequence: CASSSRDGDTQYF. CDR3 DNA: TGTGCCAGCAGCTCCAGGGACGGAGATACGCAGTATTTT. The full variable domain, rest sourced from reference TRBV5-5 and TRBJ2-3, is DAGVTQSPTHLIKTRGQQVTLRCSPISGHKSVSWYQQVLGQGPQFIFQYYEKEERGRGNFPDRFSARQFPNYSSELNVNALLLGDSALYLCASSSRDGDTQYFGPGTRLTVL.

The J gene is TRBJ1-2, the V gene TRBV20-1; tentatively, D is TRBD1 (6 bases). The CDR3 is 16 amino acids. V lost 1 base to trimming and J lost 3 bases, with 18 bases between them. Per the germline V gene, CDR1 is DFQATT and CDR2 is SNEGSKA (reference sequence). Written as DNA, the CDR3 is TGCAGTGCTAGAGTAGGGGGACGCGGCAACCACTATGGCTACACCTTC. It translates to CSARVGGRGNHYGYTF.

This chain uses TRBV6-1 with TRBJ1-5; unclear D gene. V lost 6 bases, J lost 2 bases, and 11 bases lay in between. Germline loops: CDR1 MNHNS, CDR2 SASEGT. The CDR3 loop spans 14 amino acids. The CDR3: CASRDYMGNQPQHF. In DNA form, the CDR3 reads TGTGCCAGCAGAGATTATATGGGCAATCAGCCCCAGCATTTT.

The chain carries TRBV6-6 and TRBJ2-7, with 10 bases fitting TRBD1. CDR3 size: 15 residues. J was trimmed by 7 bases and V by 5 bases; bases with no gene match: 11. Germline V gives CDR1 MNHNY, CDR2 SVGAGI (reference sequence). The CDR3 loop is CASSNLGQGGGEQYF. The CDR3 nucleotides read TGTGCCAGCAGTAACCTCGGACAGGGGGGCGGGGAGCAGTACTTC.

The CDR3 DNA reads TGTGCCAGCAGGTTACTAGCGGGGTCCGGGGAGCTGTTTTTT. Translated, it gives CASRLLAGSGELFF. The gene calls are TRBV7-8 and TRBJ2-2; 10 bases match TRBD2. Germline CDR1 and CDR2: SGHVS and FQNEAQ. Losses at the gene ends were 6 bases for V and 6 bases for J; bases not matched to a gene: 4. The CDR3 length is 14 residues.

The chain recombines TRBV7-8 with TRBJ2-4; D gene ambiguous. Trimming left V 2 bases short and J 2 bases short, with 10 bases between. The CDR3 runs 15 residues. Germline CDR1 and CDR2: SGHVS and FQNEAQ. The CDR3 sequence: CASSLSTVTKNIQYF. The CDR3 region has the DNA TGTGCCAGCAGCTTAAGTACAGTAACCAAAAACATTCAGTACTTC.

The V and J genes are TRBV29-1 and TRBJ2-1, with D perhaps matching TRBD1 (6 bases). This CDR3 is built from 13 residues. V was trimmed by 6 bases and J by 8 bases, leaving 17 bases between them. Looked up from germline, CDR1 is SQVTM and CDR2 is ANQGSEA. CDR3 in amino acids: CSVPHHRDDEQFF. CDR3 DNA: TGCAGCGTCCCCCACCACAGGGACGATGAGCAGTTCTTC.

This rearrangement joins TRBV20-1 to TRBJ2-5; D unresolved. V was cut by 0 bases and J by 2 bases, with 13 bases left in between. Germline CDR1 is DFQATT and CDR2 is SNEGSKA (reference sequence). The CDR3 has 15 amino acids. CDR3: CSARDYTGAQETQYF. Here the CDR3 DNA reads TGCAGTGCTAGAGATTACACTGGAGCTCAAGAGACCCAGTACTTC.

This chain links TRBV20-1 with TRBJ2-3, with D possibly matching TRBD2 (6 bases). Trimming pared 1 base from V and 1 base from J, leaving 12 bases between. Germline-derived CDR1 and CDR2 are DFQATT and SNEGSKA (reference sequence). The CDR3 sequence is 15 residues long. The CDR3 sequence is CSARGISGRTDTQYF. As DNA, the CDR3 is TGCAGTGCTAGAGGTATTAGCGGTCGCACAGATACGCAGTATTTT.

This clonotype has a handful of counts. The V gene is TRBV20-1, the J gene TRBJ2-7; D is unresolved. CDR1 is DFQATT, CDR2 SNEGSKA, per germline (reference sequence). The CDR3 contains 14 residues. Trimming pared 2 bases from V and 2 bases from J, leaving 13 bases between. The DNA for the CDR3 is TGCAGTGCTAGACCGTCTAATACCCCCTACGAGCAGTACTTC. It translates to CSARPSNTPYEQYF.

The rearrangement uses TRBV30 and TRBJ2-6, with a weak D call TRBD1 (5 bases). Per germline, CDR1 GTSNPN and CDR2 SVGIG (reference sequence). This CDR3 comprises 13 residues. Trimming cost V 4 bases and J 4 bases, with 8 bases left between them. Here the CDR3 DNA reads TGTGCCTGGAACAGGAACGGGGCCAACGTCCTGACTTTC. Its translation is CAWNRNGANVLTF.

This clonotype was detected only once. V and J are TRBV7-6 and TRBJ2-7, with 8 bases fitting TRBD1. The CDR3 length is 14 residues. CDR1 SGHVS and CDR2 FNYEAQ come from the germline V gene. The V and J ends lost 5 bases and 6 bases, in that order; junction bases with no gene match: 9. The CDR3 region is CASSRRTGTLEQYF. CDR3 bases: TGTGCCAGCAGCCGTCGGACAGGGACCCTCGAGCAGTACTTC. The whole variable domain, filled in from reference TRBV7-6 and TRBJ2-7, reads GAGVSQSPRYKVTKRGQDVALRCDPISGHVSLYWYRQALGQGPEFLTYFNYEAQQDKSGLPNDRFSAERPEGSISTLTIQRTEQRDSAMYRCASSRRTGTLEQYFGPGTRLTVT.